This TCR beta chain stems from a study of T cell responses to AZD1222 COVID-19 vaccine. Across the whole study: Samples with a second dose at about 4 or about 12 weeks were pooled together.

Broader study findings: CD4 TCRs covered the whole spike, strongest at regions 160-218 and 743-854.

The method was immunoSEQ multiplex PCR; TCRdb's version includes in-frame clones alone and lacks a portion of them. The data show more than 95,000 clones, roughly 87% seen once. Comment on this clone: Its specificity is unknown.

This TCR derives from an adult in good health. The sample here was peripheral blood, taken on day 0 of AZD1222 vaccination.

The CDR3 DNA sequence: TGTGCCAGCAGCTTAGGGGGAGGGATTGCATCTTCACCCCTCCACTTT. Translating gives CASSLGGGIASSPLHF. The chain uses TRBV3-1 (or the pseudogene TRBV3-2) and TRBJ1-6; D may be TRBD1 (6 bases). There are 16 residues in the CDR3. Trimming cost V 5 bases and J 9 bases, with 20 bases left between them. Germline V gene data show CDR1 as LGHDT and CDR2 as YNNKEL (reference sequence).